Described below is a single T cell receptor (beta chain) sequence and its context. V was trimmed by 0 bases and J by 5 bases, leaving 11 bases between them. The CDR3 spans 14 residues. Germline CDR1 and CDR2: WNHNN and SYGVQD (reference sequence). Per the study methods: Reference gene primer amplification yielded estimated nucleated cell counts. Only in-frame clones appear in the TCRdb table, and some are missing; sequencing was by immunoSEQ multiplex PCR. V and J calls and clone size come straight from that table; D and trimming were deduced from the DNA. The sample consists of roughly 250,000 clones, 65% to 90% of them appearing once. The sample belongs to a study of blood T cell repertoires in COVID-19. Overall study: The samples span acute and convalescent COVID-19 from the United States, Italy and Spain. From T cells, B-cell-depleted T cells, or PBMCs came the material, which was cDNA or gDNA.

The sample comprised peripheral blood. The sequence came from a woman in her seventies with acute or convalescent COVID-19. V gene TRBV10-1 combines with J gene TRBJ2-7, with TRBD1 as a possible D gene (6 bases). CDR3 bases: TGCGCCAGCAGTGAGTCCAGGGGCCCCCACGAGCAGTACTTC. Translated: CASSESRGPHEQYF.